Included here is one T cell receptor (beta chain) sequence, with context. Its antigen is currently unknown. Trimming pared 4 bases from V and 5 bases from J, leaving 13 bases between. Germline CDR1 and CDR2: SGHRS and YFSETQ. The CDR3 is made up of 13 amino acids. The data were taken from a study of CD8 T cells in ankylosing spondylitis. The study's findings and limits: It appeared that ankylosing spondylitis blood was characterized by a TCR beta motif of eight highly homologous variants. There was reportedly significant enrichment of clones that were disease-linked in matched ankylosing spondylitis synovial fluid.

TCRdb used MiXCR to reprocess the 5' RACE reads, holding one entry per CDR3 protein. The table includes around 890,000 distinct CDR3 sequences, over 9.5% detected once. The sample comprised blood, either unsorted or a sorted T cell fraction (not recorded which). The source of this sequence is a male donor with ankylosing spondylitis. The chain recombines TRBV5-1 with TRBJ2-7, with unresolved D. DNA of the CDR3: TGCGCCAGCAGCCCCCCGGAGAATGACGAGCAGTACTTC. Its translation: CASSPPENDEQYF.